This T cell receptor beta chain was documented in a study of a mutant IDH1 vaccine in newly diagnosed glioma. In the study overall: Commencement of vaccination occurred 4-6 weeks following radiotherapy alone, or concurrently with temozolomide cycles. Before enrollment, patients got radiotherapy alone, temozolomide alone, or mostly the combination.

The CDR3 has 16 amino acids. Germline V gives CDR1 MRHNA, CDR2 SNTAGT. V lost 2 bases and J lost 4, with 16 bases in between. Points on this clone: Its antigen is unidentified.

Some clones are missing from TCRdb's copy, which holds only in-frame ones; the method was immunoSEQ multiplex PCR. The sample yields around 60,000 clones, roughly 81% seen once. The study, taken as a whole, reports: The authors found pseudoprogression apparently unrelated to changes in top peripheral T cell clonotypes. Vaccine-induced responses were seen in 93.3% of patients, spanning several MHC alleles.

Time point noted: week 23, last vaccination. Vaccinated patients received 300 ug of mutant IDH1 20-mer peptide per dose, with topical imiquimod. The source was PBMCs, collected from a glioma patient whose treatment included an IDH1 peptide vaccine. The chain is built from TRBV6-4 and TRBJ2-3; TRBD2 is a possible D gene (5 bases). This sequence originates from a man aged 25-45 years with glioma. DNA of the CDR3: TGTGCCAGCAGTGACGCCCTTACGGCGGGCTCAGATACGCAGTATTTT. Protein sequence: CASSDALTAGSDTQYF.